This paragraph reports one T cell receptor (beta chain). Its cognate antigen is unknown. Generated by immunoSEQ multiplex PCR, the TCRdb table keeps only in-frame clones and is missing some. The sample holds 550,000 to 650,000 clones, approximately 96% seen once. This entry belongs to a study of shared clonotypes between healthy human individuals. Turning to the study itself: Donors had three CD4 naive, three CD4 memory, two CD8 naive and one CD8 memory plate apiece.

V was shortened by 2 bases and J by 5 bases, with 19 bases between the two germline ends. This CDR3 region has 16 residues. CDR1 SGHTA and CDR2 FQGNSA come from the germline V gene. Study conclusions and caveats: The study drew on few donors, limiting represented genetic and exposure-history diversity.

Positively selected for CCR7, the CD45RO-negative cells used as naive CD8 cells excluded terminally differentiated effector memory CD45RA+ cells. Healthy HIV-negative adults with no recent acute infections or vaccinations were recruited as donors. Sequences were obtained from naive CD8+ T cells sorted from blood. The V and J genes are TRBV7-2 and TRBJ2-7, with D possibly matching TRBD2 (7 bases). This receptor was obtained from a woman in her 30s in good health. The CDR3 region has the DNA TGTGCCAGCAGCTTATTTGAGGGGGAGGGCTTCCACGAGCAGTACTTC. It translates to CASSLFEGEGFHEQYF. The whole variable domain, remainder taken from reference TRBV7-2 and TRBJ2-7, is GAGVSQSPSNKVTEKGKDVELRCDPISGHTALYWYRQSLGQGLEFLIYFQGNSAPDKSGLPSDRFSAERTGGSVSTLTIQRTQQEDSAVYLCASSLFEGEGFHEQYFGPGTRLTVT.